The 23 T cell receptor beta chains below come from one sample, sequenced in a study of blood T cell repertoires in COVID-19. Using immunoSEQ multiplex PCR, the repertoire was profiled, and TCRdb retains in-frame clones only, with some absent. The sample yields about 180,000 clones, about 87% seen once. The sequenced sample was peripheral blood. These TCRs come from a woman aged 25 to 45 with acute or convalescent COVID-19.

The gene calls are TRBV11-3 and TRBJ2-7; weak D call: TRBD1 (5 bases). This CDR3 region has 15 residues. Germline V gene sequence: CDR1 SGHNT, CDR2 YENEEA. Trimming pared 0 bases from V and 3 bases from J, leaving 12 bases between. The CDR3 sequence: CASSLDAGSYYEQYF. The CDR3 bases are TGTGCCAGCAGCTTAGACGCAGGGTCGTACTACGAGCAGTACTTC.

The chain carries TRBV5-1 and TRBJ2-7; perhaps TRBD2 as D (6 bases). Germline-derived CDR1 and CDR2 are SGHRS and YFSETQ. V was clipped by 5 bases and J by 4 bases, with 16 bases between them. The CDR3 consists of 14 residues. DNA of the CDR3: TGCGCCAGCAGGGTCGGCGGGACGATTTACGAGCAGTACTTC. It specifies CASRVGGTIYEQYF.

V usage is TRBV7-9 and J usage is TRBJ2-1; tentatively, D is TRBD1 (5 bases). Trimming removed 2 bases from V and 8 bases from J, with 10 bases in between. This CDR3 region has 13 residues. The germline V gene has CDR1 SEHNR and CDR2 FQNEAQ (reference sequence). This chain's CDR3 is CASSLYEGDEQFF. The CDR3 region has the DNA TGTGCCAGCAGCTTATACGAAGGGGATGAGCAGTTCTTC. The whole variable domain, filled in from reference TRBV7-9 and TRBJ2-1, reads DTGVSQNPRHKITKRGQNVTFRCDPISEHNRLYWYRQTLGQGPEFLTYFQNEAQLEKSRLLSDRFSAERPKGSFSTLEIQRTEQGDSAMYLCASSLYEGDEQFFGPGTRLTVL.

This sequence joins TRBV15 and TRBJ2-4; the match to TRBD2 covers 8 bases. The V gene end was trimmed by 8 bases and the J gene end by 8 bases; junction bases not matched to a gene: 5. Germline loops: CDR1 LNHNV, CDR2 YYDKDF (reference sequence). The length of the CDR3 is 12 residues. The CDR3 DNA sequence: TGTGCCACCGCCCCCGGGGGGGACATTCAGTACTTC. Translation: CATAPGGDIQYF.

Only a few counts were recorded for this clone. The CDR3 DNA is TGTGCTAGTGCGCAGGGCACCATATATTTT. This codes for CASAQGTIYF. The genes are TRBV12-5 and TRBJ1-3; maybe TRBD1 (5 bases). Trimming stripped 7 bases from V and 9 bases from J, with 7 bases between. This CDR3 is 10 amino acids long. Germline-derived CDR1 and CDR2 are LGHNT and FRNRAP. Full variable domain (outside the CDR3, taken from reference TRBV12-5 and TRBJ1-3): DARVTQTPRHKVTEMGQEVTMRCQPILGHNTVFWYRQTMMQGLELLAYFRNRAPLDDSGMPKDRFSAEMPDATLATLKIQPSEPRDSAVYFCASAQGTIYFGEGSWLTVV.

The chain combines TRBV5-5 with TRBJ1-5; a weak D match, TRBD1 (5 bases). CDR1 is SGHKS and CDR2 is YYEKEE in the germline V gene (reference sequence). Trimming stripped 4 bases from V and 2 bases from J, with 13 bases between. This CDR3 is built from 15 residues. The CDR3 nucleotides are TGTGCCAGCAGCGGGCAGGGACTGGGCAATCAGCCCCAGCATTTT. This sequence encodes CASSGQGLGNQPQHF.

The V and J genes are TRBV7-9 and TRBJ2-1, with D uncertain. The CDR3 consists of 12 residues. Trimming took off 5 bases at V and 9 bases at J, with 11 bases between the two ends. In germline, CDR1 is SEHNR, CDR2 FQNEAQ (reference sequence). In DNA form, the CDR3 reads TGTGCCAGCAGCCCTGCCCTTAGTGAGCAGTTCTTC. It codes for CASSPALSEQFF.

This clone was found once. The DNA of the CDR3 is TGTGCCAGCAGTTACTCTAGCGGGAGGGCCTCAAACACAGATACGCAGTATTTT. This encodes CASSYSSGRASNTDTQYF. The V and J genes are TRBV6-2 or TRBV6-3 and TRBJ2-3; TRBD2 agrees at 11 bases. CDR3 length: 18 residues. CDR1 and CDR2 from the germline V gene are MNHEY and SVGEGT. The trim removed 0 bases at V and 2 bases at J, leaving 7 bases unmatched.

This clone was observed a few times. The gene calls are TRBV10-2 and TRBJ2-1; D may be TRBD1 (5 bases). The CDR3 length is 15 residues. The germline V and J ends were trimmed by 2 bases and 7 bases, with 15 bases remaining between them. Germline values: CDR1 WSHSY, CDR2 SAAADI. The DNA for the CDR3 is TGCGCCAGCAGTGAGGTGGCAGGGAAATCTAATGAGCAGTTCTTC. Encoded protein: CASSEVAGKSNEQFF.

The table lists this clone with a count of one. The J gene is TRBJ2-5, the V gene TRBV5-1; TRBD1 is a possible D gene (5 bases). The CDR3 covers 14 residues. Deletions cut 0 bases from V and 2 bases from J, with 8 bases between. The V gene's germline CDR1 is SGHRS and CDR2 YFSETQ. The CDR3 loop is CASSLVQVQETQYF. The CDR3 bases are TGCGCCAGCAGCTTGGTACAGGTTCAAGAGACCCAGTACTTC.

This clone was observed a single time. The V gene is TRBV19, the J gene TRBJ1-4; D unresolved. Trimming stripped 5 bases from V and 6 bases from J, with 13 bases between. The CDR3 is 14 residues long. Germline lookup yields CDR1 LNHDA and CDR2 SQIVND (reference sequence). The CDR3 spells CASSAGSGDEKLFF. Written as DNA, the CDR3 is TGTGCCAGTAGTGCGGGAAGTGGGGATGAAAAACTGTTTTTT. Drawing the rest from reference TRBV19 and TRBJ1-4, the complete variable domain is DGGITQSPKYLFRKEGQNVTLSCEQNLNHDAMYWYRQDPGQGLRLIYYSQIVNDFQKGDIAEGYSVSREKKESFPLTVTSAQKNPTAFYLCASSAGSGDEKLFFGSGTQLSVL.

The J gene is TRBJ1-4, the V gene TRBV7-9, with 8 positions matching TRBD1. In germline, CDR1 is SEHNR, CDR2 FQNEAQ (reference sequence). This CDR3 has 14 residues. J lost 6 bases, V lost 2 bases, and 2 bases had no gene match. The CDR3 region is CASSLQGADEKLFF. In nucleotides, the CDR3 is TGTGCCAGCAGCTTACAGGGGGCGGATGAAAAACTGTTTTTT. The entire variable domain, with the rest obtained from reference TRBV7-9 and TRBJ1-4, is as follows: DTGVSQNPRHKITKRGQNVTFRCDPISEHNRLYWYRQTLGQGPEFLTYFQNEAQLEKSRLLSDRFSAERPKGSFSTLEIQRTEQGDSAMYLCASSLQGADEKLFFGSGTQLSVL.

The rearrangement uses TRBV21-1 and TRBJ2-3; no check of the table's D call, TRBD1, against the DNA was made. TRBV21-1 is recorded as a pseudogene. The CDR3 has 17 amino acids. CDR3 in amino acids: CASSKGPPDRVVYTQYF. CDR3 nucleotide sequence: TGTGCCAGCAGCAAAGGTCCCCCGGACAGGGTGGTATATACGCAGTATTTT.

The chain employs TRBV28 and TRBJ2-1; no firm D call. V shed 6 bases and J shed 7 bases, with 10 bases lying between them. CDR3 length: 12 residues. CDR1 and CDR2 (germline): MDHEN, SYDVKM. The DNA of the CDR3 is TGTGCCAGCAGCGTTCTAGTGAATGAGCAGTTCTTC. It codes for CASSVLVNEQFF.

The rearrangement joins TRBV29-1 to TRBJ2-5; perhaps TRBD2 as D (5 bases). Trimming left V 5 bases short and J 2 bases short, with 9 bases between. Per germline, CDR1 SQVTM and CDR2 ANQGSEA. CDR3 length: 12 amino acids. The DNA of the CDR3 is TGCAGCGTTAGACCGGGACAAGAGACCCAGTACTTC. Translated: CSVRPGQETQYF.

The chain couples TRBV7-8 to TRBJ2-7, with unresolved D. Germline CDR1 and CDR2: SGHVS and FQNEAQ. The CDR3 length is 16 residues. The ends were cut back, 3 bases at V and 4 bases at J, with 19 bases in the middle. This CDR3 is CASSFYQVSPKYEQYF. As DNA, the CDR3 is TGTGCCAGCAGCTTCTATCAGGTGTCACCGAAATACGAGCAGTACTTC.

The sample holds a few counts of this clone. The J gene is TRBJ2-7, the V gene TRBV28, with no clear D. The CDR3 is 12 amino acids. Trimming pared 5 bases from V and 2 bases from J, leaving 7 bases between. Germline V lookup: CDR1 MDHEN, CDR2 SYDVKM. The CDR3 here is CASSNRAYEQYF. As DNA, the CDR3 is TGTGCCAGCAGTAACCGGGCCTACGAGCAGTACTTC.

V usage is TRBV4-2 and J usage is TRBJ1-5, with D unresolved. Trimming took off 1 base at V and 2 bases at J, with 9 bases between the two ends. There are 15 residues in the CDR3. Per the germline V gene, CDR1 is LGHNA and CDR2 is YNFKEQ. This CDR3 reads CASSQVWGGNQPQHF. Written as DNA, the CDR3 is TGTGCCAGCAGCCAAGTTTGGGGAGGCAATCAGCCCCAGCATTTT.

The rearrangement links TRBV28 to TRBJ2-5; 7 bases agree with TRBD2. With 2 bases clipped from V and 5 bases from J, the junction kept 11 bases outside the gene matches. CDR1 and CDR2 from the germline V gene are MDHEN and SYDVKM. The CDR3 spans 16 residues. CDR3 in amino acids: CASSLGVGGPAETQYF. Written as DNA, the CDR3 is TGTGCCAGCAGTTTAGGCGTGGGAGGGCCTGCGGAGACCCAGTACTTC.

The chain couples TRBV30 to TRBJ2-7; possible D gene TRBD2, 6 bases. V was shortened by 4 bases and J by 4 bases, with 11 bases between the two germline ends. The CDR3 loop spans 12 amino acids. CDR1 is GTSNPN, CDR2 SVGIG, per germline (reference sequence). CDR3 nucleotide sequence: TGTGCCTGGAATCGGGACTCATACGAGCAGTACTTC. It translates to CAWNRDSYEQYF.

The chain employs TRBV5-1 and TRBJ2-1; 15 bases agree with TRBD2. Germline assignment: CDR1 SGHRS and CDR2 YFSETQ. V trimming: 4 bases; J trimming: 8 bases; junction bases outside the gene matches: 4. The CDR3 spans 15 residues. The CDR3 nucleotides are TGCGCCAGCAGCGTGGGACTAGCGGGAGGCGATGAGCAGTTCTTC. Its translation: CASSVGLAGGDEQFF.

The chain combines TRBV24-1 with TRBJ2-3, with D tentatively TRBD2 (5 bases). The CDR3 contains 15 residues. The V end lost 5 bases, the J end lost 5 bases, and 16 bases lay between the germline ends. Germline values: CDR1 KGHDR, CDR2 SFDVKD. The CDR3, as DNA: TGTGCCACCAGTGGTCGGGGTAACCCCGGAGATACGCAGTATTTT. This encodes CATSGRGNPGDTQYF.

V gene TRBV7-2 combines with J gene TRBJ1-6, with D possibly being TRBD1 (5 bases). Between the trimmed V and J ends, which lost 8 bases and 7 bases, there was a span of 12 bases. Germline CDR1 SGHTA, CDR2 FQGNSA. The CDR3 contains 13 residues. The CDR3 DNA reads as TGTGCCAGCGGGGCTCGGGCAAATTCACCCCTCCACTTT. It is translated as CASGARANSPLHF.